The next 18 T cell receptor beta chains were all read from a single sample in a study of memory CD4+ T cells and cytomegalovirus serostatus. The sort gate was single viable CD3+CD4+CD8-CD45RO+ cells for memory CD4+ T cells. Sequencing used immunoSEQ multiplex PCR; TCRdb keeps in-frame clones, though not all of them. Of 60,000 to 70,000 clones listed, about 80% were seen once; the top ten hold 4% to 5%. Sequences were obtained from memory CD4+ T cells from blood. The receptor source for this set is an adult in good health and CMV-seropositive.

The chain joins TRBV30 to TRBJ1-2, with a possible D match to TRBD1 (5 bases). With 5 bases removed from V and 4 bases from J, the gap between germline ends came to 17 bases. The CDR3 is made up of 14 amino acids. Germline V lookup: CDR1 GTSNPN, CDR2 SVGIG (reference sequence). The CDR3 region has the DNA TGTGCCTGGGCCGGGGGGGGGACGGCCTATGGCTACACCTTC. The encoded protein is CAWAGGGTAYGYTF.

This rearrangement joins TRBV5-1 to TRBJ2-3; 7 bases agree with TRBD1. The CDR3 extends over 17 amino acids. V lost 3 bases, J lost 6 bases, and 16 bases stayed unmatched. From germline, CDR1 is SGHRS and CDR2 YFSETQ. The CDR3 DNA reads TGCGCCAGCAGCTCGCGAGACAGGGCAAAGTTCCAGGATACGCAGTATTTT. Translated, it gives CASSSRDRAKFQDTQYF.

V and J are TRBV7-2 and TRBJ2-4, with 10 bases lining up with TRBD2. The ends lost 5 bases at V and 7 bases at J; junction bases unmatched: 11. CDR3 length equals 16 residues. Germline CDR1 is SGHTA and CDR2 is FQGNSA. The CDR3 sequence is CASSGAERGGRNIQYF. The CDR3 bases are TGTGCCAGCAGCGGGGCGGAGCGGGGGGGCCGTAACATTCAGTACTTC.

The chain couples TRBV18 to TRBJ2-3, with D possibly called TRBD1 or TRBD2 (5 bases each). CDR1 is KGHSH, CDR2 LQKENI, per germline. V gave up 3 bases and J gave up 6 bases, with 16 bases separating them. CDR3 length: 15 amino acids. This CDR3 is CASSPTDGGMDTQYF. The CDR3, as DNA: TGTGCCAGCTCACCTACCGATGGGGGAATGGATACGCAGTATTTT.

The genes are TRBV5-4 and TRBJ2-3; D uncertain. Germline CDR1 SGHNT, CDR2 YYREEE (reference sequence). CDR3 length: 14 amino acids. Trimming pared 5 bases from V and 0 bases from J, leaving 10 bases between. CDR3 protein: CASSLRVSTDTQYF. CDR3 nucleotides: TGTGCCAGCAGTTTGAGAGTTAGCACAGATACGCAGTATTTT. Using reference TRBV5-4 and TRBJ2-3 for the parts outside the CDR3, the full variable domain is ETGVTQSPTHLIKTRGQQVTLRCSSQSGHNTVSWYQQALGQGPQFIFQYYREEENGRGNFPPRFSGLQFPNYSSELNVNALELDDSALYLCASSLRVSTDTQYFGPGTRLTVL.

The rearrangement joins TRBV27 to TRBJ2-7; 11 bases agree with TRBD1. CDR3 length: 15 amino acids. J gave up 3 bases and V 3 bases, and 4 bases lay outside the gene matches. Germline V gene sequence: CDR1 MNHEY, CDR2 SMNVEV (reference sequence). In DNA form, the CDR3 reads TGTGCCAGCAGTTTGAGGGACAGGGGGTTCTACGAGCAGTACTTC. Encoded protein: CASSLRDRGFYEQYF.

The chain carries TRBV4-2 and TRBJ2-3; D might be TRBD2 (6 bases). V lost 0 bases, J lost 8 bases, and 21 bases lay in between. The CDR3 covers 17 residues. Germline-derived CDR1 and CDR2 are LGHNA and YNFKEQ. For the CDR3, the DNA is TGTGCCAGCAGCCAAGATCCCCCGGGAGAGAGGAAGAGTACGCAGTATTTT. It specifies CASSQDPPGERKSTQYF.

The rearrangement links TRBV7-9 to TRBJ2-3; D remains ambiguous. This CDR3 has 13 amino acids. Germline CDR1 and CDR2: SEHNR and FQNEAQ (reference sequence). Trimming cost V 5 bases and J 2 bases, with 8 bases left between them. Here the CDR3 reads CASSTDATDTQYF. The CDR3 DNA reads as TGTGCCAGCAGCACTGACGCCACAGATACGCAGTATTTT.

The chain combines TRBV4-1 with TRBJ2-7, with D tentatively TRBD1 or TRBD2 (5 bases each). The CDR3 contains 15 residues. V dropped 3 bases and J dropped 6 bases, with 18 bases sitting between them. Germline V lookup: CDR1 MGHRA, CDR2 YSYEKL. The CDR3 loop is CASSQGPRGPSEQYF. CDR3 DNA: TGCGCCAGCAGCCAGGGACCTCGGGGTCCCTCCGAGCAGTACTTC.

The chain uses TRBV6-1 and TRBJ1-4, with unresolved D. The CDR3 covers 14 residues. V lost 6 bases, J lost 0 bases, and 8 bases lay in between. Germline V gives CDR1 MNHNS, CDR2 SASEGT. CDR3 region: CASSPSSTNEKLFF. CDR3 in DNA: TGTGCCAGCAGCCCGAGTTCAACTAATGAAAAACTGTTTTTT.

The chain has TRBV2 and TRBJ1-4, with D hard to call. The V gene lost 2 bases and the J gene lost 8 bases, with 3 bases spanning the gap. In germline, CDR1 is SNHLY, CDR2 FYNNEI. The CDR3 has 11 residues. The CDR3 DNA sequence: TGTGCCAGCAGTGAACTCGAAAAACTGTTTTTT. It is translated as CASSELEKLFF.

The chain joins TRBV20-1 to TRBJ1-1, with D hard to call. Trimming cost V 4 bases and J 6 bases, with 6 bases left between them. CDR1 is DFQATT and CDR2 is SNEGSKA in the germline V gene (reference sequence). The CDR3 is 10 amino acids. The CDR3 reads CSAKQSEAFF. CDR3 sequence (DNA): TGCAGTGCTAAACAATCTGAAGCTTTCTTT.

This clone has just a few counts. The V and J genes are TRBV4-3 and TRBJ2-7, with a tentative D call TRBD1 (5 bases). This CDR3 is built from 16 residues. Trimming took 2 bases from V and 0 from J, leaving 14 bases between them. Germline V lookup: CDR1 LGHNA, CDR2 YSLEER. The CDR3 DNA sequence: TGCGCCAGCAGCCAATCGACAGCGTCTTTCTCCTACGAGCAGTACTTC. Residues: CASSQSTASFSYEQYF.

Written as DNA, the CDR3 is TGTGCCAGCAGCTTAGGGGCCCCTCGGGGTGAAAAACTGTTTTTT. Translating gives CASSLGAPRGEKLFF. The rearrangement joins TRBV11-2 to TRBJ1-4; no clear D. Germline lookup yields CDR1 SGHAT and CDR2 FQNNGV. V was pared by 1 base and J by 7 bases, with 13 bases between. The CDR3 contains 15 residues.

There are a few counts of this clone. CDR3 sequence: CASSLSQGIWEKLFF. The CDR3 nucleotides are TGTGCCAGCAGTTTAAGCCAGGGTATTTGGGAAAAACTGTTTTTT. The rearrangement joins TRBV28 to TRBJ1-4; D is possibly TRBD1 (5 bases). CDR1 is MDHEN and CDR2 is SYDVKM in the germline V gene. Trimming took off 2 bases at V and 8 bases at J, with 15 bases between the two ends. The CDR3 runs 15 residues.

The J gene is TRBJ2-2, the V gene TRBV5-1; TRBD1 aligns across 11 bases. V was pared by 0 bases and J by 4 bases, with 5 bases of the junction left unmatched. This CDR3 region has 17 residues. Germline loops: CDR1 SGHRS, CDR2 YFSETQ. As DNA, the CDR3 is TGCGCCAGCAGCTTGGCCCTCGGGACAGGGGGCACCGGGGAGCTGTTTTTT. Amino acids: CASSLALGTGGTGELFF.

The gene calls are TRBV5-8 and TRBJ1-1, with D unresolved. The V gene lost 4 bases and the J gene lost 5 bases, with 9 bases spanning the gap. CDR1 is SGHTS, CDR2 YDEGEE, per germline. The CDR3 loop spans 12 amino acids. The CDR3 nucleotides read TGTGCCAGCAGCCTAGACTGGACTGAAGCTTTCTTT. This gives the protein CASSLDWTEAFF.

This clone has a single count. The rearrangement uses TRBV28 and TRBJ1-3; TRBD1 agrees at 8 bases. V was clipped by 6 bases and J by 2 bases; unmatched bases: 3. The V gene's germline CDR1 is MDHEN and CDR2 SYDVKM. This CDR3 is 14 amino acids long. The CDR3 region is CASSTDRAGNTIYF. CDR3 sequence (DNA): TGTGCCAGCAGCACGGACAGGGCTGGAAACACCATATATTTT.